The sequence of this T cell receptor (beta chain) was determined in a study of T cells in Graves' hyperthyroidism and ophthalmopathy. Study-wide points: Most thyroid clonotypes with frequency above 0.001 were detected in blood.

Germline V gene lookup returns CDR1 SQVTM and CDR2 ANQGSEA. V shed 6 bases, J shed 6 bases, and the junction held 13 bases outside the gene matches. The CDR3 has 15 residues. The source material, RNA transcripts, was used to amplify TCR beta CDR3 regions. RT-PCR in the first round (using the HTBI primer set) targeted the TCR CDR3. TCRdb ran MiXCR on the multiplex PCR reads and lists one entry per CDR3 protein. The sample lists roughly 740,000 distinct CDR3 sequences, roughly 15% occurring once. Orbital computed tomography and thyroid ultrasound, together with serum TRAb and thyroxine and clinical symptoms, were used for diagnoses. In its sample, this clonotype was seen a few times. What it binds is unknown.

The TCR was taken from a man younger than 30 with Graves' hyperthyroidism. The chain recombines TRBV29-1 with TRBJ2-3; 9 nucleotides agree with TRBD1. The sample taken for sequencing was blood. The CDR3 sequence: CSVADRGRVSDTQYF. DNA for the CDR3: TGCAGCGTCGCGGACAGGGGAAGAGTATCGGATACGCAGTATTTT.